The 27 T cell receptor beta chains below come from one sample, sequenced in a study of blood T cell repertoires in COVID-19. Method: immunoSEQ multiplex PCR; TCRdb's copy keeps in-frame clones and lacks some. The sample yields 220,000 or so clones, 84% seen once. The sequenced sample consisted of PBMCs or T cells enriched from blood (not recorded which). The source is a middle-aged woman who had recovered from COVID-19.

The rearrangement links TRBV19 to TRBJ2-3; tentatively, D is TRBD1 (6 bases). The CDR3 runs 14 residues. The germline V gene has CDR1 LNHDA and CDR2 SQIVND (reference sequence). Trimming pared 6 bases from V and 2 bases from J, leaving 12 bases between. CDR3 in DNA: TGTGCCAGTAGGGTGGGACACTTCACAGATACGCAGTATTTT. Amino acids: CASRVGHFTDTQYF.

In this sample, this clone turned up a few times. The CDR3 region is CASSLQGQGAYGYTF. The DNA for the CDR3 is TGTGCCAGCAGTTTACAAGGACAGGGGGCCTATGGCTACACCTTC. This sequence joins TRBV27 and TRBJ1-2, with 11 nucleotides matching TRBD1. The CDR3 contains 15 residues. The junction had 3 bases not matched to a gene; V was cut back by 2 bases and J by 4 bases. Germline values: CDR1 MNHEY, CDR2 SMNVEV (reference sequence).

The rearrangement uses TRBV28 and TRBJ1-5; D ambiguous. V dropped 2 bases and J dropped 5 bases, with 10 bases sitting between them. From germline, CDR1 is MDHEN and CDR2 SYDVKM. The CDR3 extends over 14 amino acids. This chain's CDR3 is CASSLAPVDQPQHF. CDR3 bases: TGTGCCAGCAGTTTAGCCCCGGTGGATCAGCCCCAGCATTTT.

This clone was detected only once. The gene calls are TRBV30 and TRBJ2-1, with 8 bases lining up with TRBD2. The CDR3 is made up of 15 amino acids. CDR1 is GTSNPN and CDR2 is SVGIG in the germline V gene (reference sequence). The V and J ends lost 0 bases and 7 bases, in that order; junction bases with no gene match: 8. Here the CDR3 reads CAWSVPVSGRNEQFF. CDR3 nucleotides: TGTGCCTGGAGTGTACCGGTGAGCGGGAGAAATGAGCAGTTCTTC.

Notes on this clone: Sequence at one end of the junction differs from germline and may be a read error. V and J are TRBV2 and TRBJ1-2; weak D call: TRBD1 (5 bases). The CDR3 extends over 15 amino acids. Germline CDR1 and CDR2: SNHLY and FYNNEI. For the CDR3, the DNA is TGTGCCAGCAGCCTTGGAGGGGAGGGGATGCGCGGCTACACCTTT. As protein: CASSLGGEGMRGYTF. Filled out from reference TRBV2 and TRBJ1-2, the complete variable domain reads EPEVTQTPSHQVTQMGQEVILRCVPISNHLYFYWYRQILGQKVEFLVSFYNNEISEKSEIFDDQFSVERPDGSNFTLKIRSTKLEDSAMYFCASSLGGEGMRGYTFGSGTRLTVV.

The V and J genes are TRBV23-1 and TRBJ2-7, with a tentative D call TRBD1 (5 bases). TRBV23-1 is designated an ORF whose function remains uncertain. This CDR3 has 14 amino acids. V lost 3 bases and J lost 1, with 10 bases in between. The CDR3 DNA reads as TGCGCCAGCAGTCAGGTTGCAGGGTCCTACGAGCAGTACGTC. Its protein product is CASSQVAGSYEQYV.

This clone appeared once. The V and J genes are TRBV11-3 and TRBJ1-1, with 8 bases aligning to TRBD1. CDR3 length: 15 amino acids. Germline CDR1 reads SGHNT; CDR2 reads YENEEA. V dropped 2 bases and J dropped 3; count of bases not matched to a gene: 5. CDR3 region: CASSLRSGGHTEAFF. CDR3 DNA: TGTGCCAGCAGCTTACGTTCAGGGGGCCACACTGAAGCTTTCTTT. The entire variable domain, with the rest obtained from reference TRBV11-3 and TRBJ1-1, is as follows: EAGVVQSPRYKIIEKKQPVAFWCNPISGHNTLYWYLQNLGQGPELLIRYENEEAVDDSQLPKDRFSAERLKGVDSTLKIQPAELGDSAVYLCASSLRSGGHTEAFFGQGTRLTVV.

The rearrangement uses TRBV7-2 and TRBJ2-2; D is possibly TRBD1 (5 bases). Looked up from germline, CDR1 is SGHTA and CDR2 is FQGNSA. Trimming pared 1 base from V and 2 bases from J, leaving 11 bases between. The CDR3 length is 16 residues. The CDR3 reads CASSLEWGGNTGELFF. The CDR3 DNA follows: TGTGCCAGCAGCTTAGAGTGGGGCGGAAACACCGGGGAGCTGTTTTTT.

This rearrangement joins TRBV7-9 to TRBJ2-2; 9 positions match TRBD2. The CDR3 runs to 16 residues. V shed 5 bases and J 1 base; nucleotides not matched to a gene: 5. Germline CDR1 reads SEHNR; CDR2 reads FQNEAQ (reference sequence). The CDR3 is CASSLKTSGNTGELFF. CDR3 nucleotides: TGTGCCAGCAGCCTAAAGACTAGCGGGAACACCGGGGAGCTGTTTTTT.

The chain is built from TRBV28 and TRBJ1-2; a weak D match, TRBD1 (5 bases). Germline lookup yields CDR1 MDHEN and CDR2 SYDVKM. CDR3 length equals 15 residues. Between the trimmed V and J ends, which lost 6 bases and 8 bases, there was a span of 22 bases. The DNA for the CDR3 is TGTGCCAGCAGAGTTCCAGGGAGGGAGTCTCAGGGCTACACCTTC. Amino acid sequence: CASRVPGRESQGYTF.

This clone was observed a handful of times. The chain employs TRBV5-6 and TRBJ1-1; a possible D gene is TRBD1 (6 bases). Trimming took off 6 bases at V and 4 bases at J, with 22 bases between the two ends. Germline lookup yields CDR1 SGHDT and CDR2 YYEEEE. There are 16 residues in the CDR3. The CDR3: CASNLGGGPRATEAFF. DNA for the CDR3: TGTGCCAGCAACCTAGGGGGGGGCCCCCGGGCCACTGAAGCTTTCTTT.

The chain carries TRBV10-3 and TRBJ1-1; D unresolved. The CDR3 extends over 12 amino acids. Germline assignment: CDR1 ENHRY and CDR2 SYGVKD. V was shortened by 3 bases and J by 7 bases, with 9 bases between the two germline ends. Here the CDR3 reads CAISDLLGEAFF. DNA for the CDR3: TGTGCCATCAGTGACCTACTTGGTGAAGCTTTCTTT.

The rearrangement links TRBV5-6 to TRBJ1-1, with no clear D. The CDR3 is 16 amino acids. The germline gives CDR1 SGHDT, CDR2 YYEEEE. Trimming cost V 6 bases and J 4 bases, with 22 bases left between them. This CDR3 reads CASIKWALTVGTEAFF. CDR3 in DNA: TGTGCCAGCATTAAGTGGGCCCTAACAGTGGGCACTGAAGCTTTCTTT.

The chain links TRBV5-4 to TRBJ2-1, with D perhaps TRBD1 (6 bases). V shed 1 base and J shed 6 bases, with 8 bases lying between them. CDR1 is SGHNT and CDR2 is YYREEE in the germline V gene (reference sequence). The CDR3 runs to 13 residues. The CDR3 sequence is CASSLQGSNEQFF. CDR3 nucleotide sequence: TGTGCCAGCAGCTTGCAGGGGTCCAATGAGCAGTTCTTC.

This chain uses TRBV28 with TRBJ1-2; D is uncertain. The CDR3 consists of 14 residues. V lost 1 base to trimming and J lost 6 bases, with 12 bases between them. Germline loops: CDR1 MDHEN, CDR2 SYDVKM. The CDR3 nucleotides read TGTGCCAGCAGTTTATATTCCGGGTACGATGGCTACACCTTC. Its protein product is CASSLYSGYDGYTF.

The chain couples TRBV11-1 to TRBJ2-7; 9 nucleotides align to TRBD1. The CDR3 runs 15 residues. Trimming cost V 3 bases and J 3 bases; bases outside gene matches: 6. Germline CDR1 SGHAT, CDR2 FQDESV (reference sequence). CDR3 nucleotides: TGTGCCAGCAGCTTGATACCGGGACAGGGCTACGAGCAGTACTTC. Translated: CASSLIPGQGYEQYF. Together with reference TRBV11-1 and TRBJ2-7, the CDR3 gives the full variable domain: EAEVAQSPRYKITEKSQAVAFWCDPISGHATLYWYRQILGQGPELLVQFQDESVVDDSQLPKDRFSAERLKGVDSTLKIQPAELGDSAMYLCASSLIPGQGYEQYFGPGTRLTVT.

The rearrangement uses TRBV19 and TRBJ1-5; D remains unclear. Germline V gives CDR1 LNHDA, CDR2 SQIVND (reference sequence). The V end lost 3 bases, the J end lost 2 bases, and 17 bases lay between the germline ends. There are 17 residues in the CDR3. This CDR3 reads CASSIRERATGNQPQHF. In nucleotides, the CDR3 is TGTGCCAGTAGTATTCGAGAGAGGGCGACGGGCAATCAGCCCCAGCATTTT. The full variable domain, with the rest looked up from reference TRBV19 and TRBJ1-5, is DGGITQSPKYLFRKEGQNVTLSCEQNLNHDAMYWYRQDPGQGLRLIYYSQIVNDFQKGDIAEGYSVSREKKESFPLTVTSAQKNPTAFYLCASSIRERATGNQPQHFGDGTRLSIL.

The V call is TRBV2, the J call TRBJ2-7; no clear D gene. CDR3 size: 11 residues. The V and J ends lost 3 bases and 6 bases respectively, with 6 bases between them. Germline loops: CDR1 SNHLY, CDR2 FYNNEI. The CDR3 sequence is CASSDFREQYF. In DNA form, the CDR3 reads TGTGCCAGCAGTGATTTTCGCGAGCAGTACTTC.

This chain links TRBV7-2 with TRBJ2-5, with D possibly TRBD1 on 5 matching bases. V shed 4 bases and J shed 2 bases, with 14 bases lying between them. This CDR3 spans 15 amino acids. Germline CDR1 reads SGHTA; CDR2 reads FQGNSA. The CDR3 here is CASSSRQILQETQYF. The DNA for the CDR3 is TGTGCCAGCAGCTCCCGACAGATACTACAAGAGACCCAGTACTTC.

V is TRBV9 and J is TRBJ1-4; D possibly corresponds to TRBD1 (6 bases). The CDR3 consists of 14 residues. The germline V gene has CDR1 SGDLS and CDR2 YYNGEE. Trimming took 1 base from V and 6 from J, leaving 10 bases between them. As DNA, the CDR3 is TGTGCCAGCAGCGTATCGTCAGGGGATGAAAAACTGTTTTTT. This codes for CASSVSSGDEKLFF.

The rearrangement uses TRBV27 and TRBJ1-4; 7 nucleotides line up with TRBD1. Trimming at V came to 5 bases and at J to 4 bases, leaving 7 bases not matched to a gene. Germline V CDR1 and CDR2: MNHEY, SMNVEV (reference sequence). The CDR3 is 15 amino acids. The CDR3 DNA is TGTGCCAGCAGTGCCTGGGACAGACTTAATGAAAAACTGTTTTTT. This sequence encodes CASSAWDRLNEKLFF.

The chain links TRBV11-3 to TRBJ2-3, with TRBD2 identical over 10 bases. This CDR3 is 17 amino acids long. Germline-derived CDR1 and CDR2 are SGHNT and YENEEA. After removal of 3 bases from V and 1 base from J, the junction contained 7 bases not matched to a gene. The CDR3 nucleotides are TGTGCCAGCAGCTTTACTAGCGGGATGAGGGGCACAGATACGCAGTATTTT. This gives the protein CASSFTSGMRGTDTQYF.

The CDR3 nucleotides read TGTGCCAGTAGTTCCAGGACAGGCTACGAGCAGTACTTC. Residues: CASSSRTGYEQYF. V gene TRBV19 combines with J gene TRBJ2-7; 7 bases align to TRBD1. CDR1 and CDR2 from the germline V gene are LNHDA and SQIVND (reference sequence). The CDR3 is made up of 13 amino acids. The V segment lost 5 bases and the J segment 3 bases; nucleotides outside the gene matches: 4.

V is TRBV5-1 and J is TRBJ1-1, with unresolved D. Deletions cut 4 bases from V and 1 base from J, with 14 bases between. CDR1 and CDR2 (germline): SGHRS, YFSETQ. This CDR3 has 15 residues. CDR3 coding DNA: TGCGCCAGCAGCAGATTGGGCACCCGGAACACTGAAGCTTTCTTT. It yields the protein CASSRLGTRNTEAFF.

This chain connects TRBV15 to TRBJ1-6; 8 bases align to TRBD1. V lost 3 bases, J lost 7 bases, and 2 bases stayed unmatched. This CDR3 is built from 14 residues. Germline values: CDR1 LNHNV, CDR2 YYDKDF (reference sequence). The CDR3 sequence: CATSRGQENSPLHF. CDR3 bases: TGTGCCACCAGCAGGGGACAGGAGAATTCACCCCTCCACTTT.

This rearrangement joins TRBV29-1 to TRBJ2-5; D is possibly TRBD2 (7 bases). Trimming took off 3 bases at V and 2 bases at J, with 13 bases between the two ends. The CDR3 sequence is 14 residues long. The germline gives CDR1 SQVTM, CDR2 ANQGSEA. The CDR3 DNA reads as TGCAGCGTTGATAGGGGGGGAGGACAAGAGACCCAGTACTTC. Translated: CSVDRGGGQETQYF.

The chain is built from TRBV7-9 and TRBJ2-5; 10 bases align to TRBD2. The germline V gene encodes CDR1 SEHNR and CDR2 FQNEAQ (reference sequence). The CDR3 covers 15 residues. The J segment lost 5 bases and the V segment lost 6 bases, leaving 9 bases of the junction unmatched. DNA for the CDR3: TGTGCCAGCAGGGACGCAGCGGGAGGGATCGAGACCCAGTACTTC. It codes for CASRDAAGGIETQYF.